This entry lists 32 T cell receptor beta chains sequenced from one sample in a study of Graves' ophthalmopathy and Graves' hyperthyroidism. RNA transcripts served as template for amplifying TCR beta CDR3 sequences. First-round RT-PCR used HTBI primers; second-round multiplex PCR followed. MiXCR was run by TCRdb on the multiplex PCR reads, yielding one entry per CDR3 protein. The sample yields about 620,000 distinct CDR3 sequences, 22% seen once. Sequencing was performed on peripheral blood. These receptors came from a woman younger than 30 with stable Graves' hyperthyroidism. Some clones in this sample may be carry-over from other donors' samples.

This clonotype was detected ten times or more. One end of the junction varies from germline; a read error may be responsible. The J gene is TRBJ2-4, the V gene TRBV12-3 or TRBV12-4, with D possibly matching TRBD1 (5 bases). The CDR3 extends over 15 amino acids. CDR3 in DNA: TGTGCCAGCATGATTACAGGCGTAGCCAAAAACATTAAGTACTTC. Amino acids: CASMITGVAKNIKYF.

In this sample, this clonotype turned up many times. This chain links TRBV27 with TRBJ2-7, with 10 nucleotides matching TRBD1. V dropped 3 bases and J dropped 0; count of bases not matched to a gene: 2. The CDR3 covers 15 residues. Germline CDR1 MNHEY, CDR2 SMNVEV (reference sequence). The DNA for the CDR3 is TGTGCCAGCAGTTTTGGGACAGGGGCCTCCTACGAGCAGTACTTC. It is translated as CASSFGTGASYEQYF.

At least ten counts were recorded for this clonotype. This sequence joins TRBV20-1 and TRBJ2-7; unclear D gene. Germline V gene sequence: CDR1 DFQATT, CDR2 SNEGSKA (reference sequence). The CDR3 sequence is 14 residues long. V dropped 0 bases and J dropped 0 bases, with 9 bases sitting between them. The CDR3 here is CSARDNEVSYEQYF. The CDR3 region has the DNA TGCAGTGCTAGAGATAACGAAGTCTCCTACGAGCAGTACTTC.

This sequence joins TRBV7-8 and TRBJ1-1; unclear D gene. V was cut by 5 bases and J by 9 bases, with 13 bases left in between. The germline CDR1 and CDR2 sequences are SGHVS and FQNEAQ. This CDR3 is built from 12 residues. The CDR3 region has the DNA TGTGCCAGCAGCCTAGGGCGGCAGAAAGCTTTCTTT. Protein product: CASSLGRQKAFF. The entire variable domain, with the rest obtained from reference TRBV7-8 and TRBJ1-1, is as follows: GAGVSQSPRYKVAKRGQDVALRCDPISGHVSLFWYQQALGQGPEFLTYFQNEAQLDKSGLPSDRFFAERPEGSVSTLKIQRTQQEDSAVYLCASSLGRQKAFFGQGTRLTVV.

This rearrangement joins TRBV7-8 to TRBJ1-5, with a tentative D call TRBD1 (6 bases). Trimming took off 0 bases at V and 5 bases at J, with 11 bases between the two ends. CDR3 size: 15 residues. Germline V lookup: CDR1 SGHVS, CDR2 FQNEAQ. The CDR3 DNA is TGTGCCAGCAGCTTAGCTTTTTCAGGGGATCAGCCCCAGCATTTT. It specifies CASSLAFSGDQPQHF.

The table lists this clonotype with many counts. The rearrangement joins TRBV19 to TRBJ1-6; D is unclear. V lost 8 bases, J lost 10 bases, and 15 bases lay in between. The CDR3 runs 13 residues. CDR1 and CDR2 (germline): LNHDA, SQIVND (reference sequence). The CDR3 spells CASADIPESPLHF. The CDR3 region has the DNA TGTGCCAGTGCCGACATACCGGAGTCACCCCTCCACTTT. The full variable domain, completed using reference TRBV19 and TRBJ1-6, is DGGITQSPKYLFRKEGQNVTLSCEQNLNHDAMYWYRQDPGQGLRLIYYSQIVNDFQKGDIAEGYSVSREKKESFPLTVTSAQKNPTAFYLCASADIPESPLHFGNGTRLTVT.

The chain employs TRBV12-5 and TRBJ1-2; TRBD1 matches at 7 bases. Germline trimming cut 6 bases from V and 2 bases from J; bases unmatched to any gene: 3. This CDR3 has 13 amino acids. Looked up from germline, CDR1 is LGHNT and CDR2 is FRNRAP. CDR3 sequence (DNA): TGTGCTAGTGGCGAGGACAGGAACTATGGCTACACCTTC. It yields the protein CASGEDRNYGYTF.

The CDR3 protein is CASSTPPILEGTSNQPQHF. CDR3 sequence (DNA): TGTGCCAGCAGTACCCCGCCCATCTTGGAGGGGACTAGCAATCAGCCCCAGCATTTT. The chain joins TRBV6-2 or TRBV6-3 to TRBJ1-5; D might be TRBD1 (5 bases). This CDR3 contains 19 residues. V lost 5 bases and J lost 0, with 23 bases in between. Germline loops: CDR1 MNHEY, CDR2 SVGEGT.

This clonotype was picked up many times. This chain connects TRBV10-3 to TRBJ2-7; D possibly corresponds to TRBD1 (6 bases). V shed 4 bases and J shed 13 bases, with 14 bases lying between them. CDR3 length: 11 residues. Germline CDR1 reads ENHRY; CDR2 reads SYGVKD. The CDR3 reads CAISVGQSNYF. DNA for the CDR3: TGTGCCATCAGTGTCGGACAGTCGAATTACTTC.

The rearrangement uses TRBV19 and TRBJ1-5; D perhaps matches TRBD1 (5 bases). The CDR3 is made up of 15 amino acids. V was clipped by 3 bases and J by 4 bases, with 13 bases between them. The germline CDR1 and CDR2 sequences are LNHDA and SQIVND (reference sequence). This CDR3 reads CASSMVWGSNQPQHF. CDR3 DNA sequence: TGTGCCAGTAGTATGGTTTGGGGGTCGAATCAGCCCCAGCATTTT.

This clonotype was seen ten or more times. V usage is TRBV13 and J usage is TRBJ1-3; TRBD1 is a possible D gene (6 bases). CDR3 length: 15 residues. The germline V gene encodes CDR1 PRHDT and CDR2 FYEKMQ (reference sequence). Trimming removed 2 bases from V and 0 bases from J, with 8 bases in between. CDR3 loop: CASSLTGISGNTIYF. For the CDR3, the DNA is TGTGCCAGCAGCTTAACAGGGATCTCTGGAAACACCATATATTTT.

Only a few counts were recorded for this clonotype. V is TRBV6-1 and J is TRBJ2-2; 7 positions match TRBD1. J gave up 2 bases and V 6 bases, and 6 bases lay outside the gene matches. CDR3 length equals 15 residues. In germline, CDR1 is MNHNS, CDR2 SASEGT. CDR3 region: CASSTGTDNTGELFF. The CDR3 bases are TGTGCCAGCAGCACCGGGACAGATAACACCGGGGAGCTGTTTTTT.

This clonotype showed up many times. The chain employs TRBV30 and TRBJ1-5, with 7 bases aligning to TRBD1. CDR3 length: 13 amino acids. Germline CDR1 is GTSNPN and CDR2 is SVGIG (reference sequence). V trimming: 0 bases; J trimming: 5 bases; junction bases outside the gene matches: 1. CDR3 DNA: TGTGCCTGGAGTGTAGACAGGGATCAGCCCCAGCATTTT. Translated: CAWSVDRDQPQHF.

In this sample, this clonotype turned up many times. This sequence joins TRBV6-5 and TRBJ1-2; TRBD1 is a possible D gene (5 bases). V gave up 2 bases and J gave up 8 bases, with 15 bases separating them. This CDR3 region has 14 residues. From germline, CDR1 is MNHEY and CDR2 SVGAGI. The CDR3 region is CASSYRGVESGYTF. The CDR3 DNA reads as TGTGCCAGCAGTTACAGGGGAGTAGAGTCCGGCTACACCTTC.

This clonotype has a count of ten or more. The rearrangement uses TRBV30 and TRBJ2-7; TRBD2 is a possible D gene (6 bases). The CDR3 spans 12 residues. Germline CDR1 is GTSNPN and CDR2 is SVGIG (reference sequence). V lost 3 bases and J 4 bases, leaving 10 bases between the germline ends. This CDR3 reads CAWSGSGYEQYF. CDR3 in DNA: TGTGCCTGGAGCGGGAGTGGGTACGAGCAGTACTTC.

This clonotype was counted at least ten times. V is TRBV6-1 and J is TRBJ1-1; D uncertain. The germline V gene has CDR1 MNHNS and CDR2 SASEGT. The CDR3 totals 12 residues. With 6 bases removed from V and 4 bases from J, the gap between germline ends came to 9 bases. This CDR3 reads CASSSAPTEAFF. CDR3 DNA sequence: TGTGCCAGCAGCTCCGCCCCCACTGAAGCTTTCTTT.

The table lists this clonotype with many counts. J is TRBJ1-2 and V is TRBV6-4, with TRBD1 as a possible D gene (6 bases). This CDR3 region has 12 residues. The germline CDR1 and CDR2 sequences are MRHNA and SNTAGT. The V gene lost 8 bases and the J gene lost 6 bases, with 13 bases spanning the gap. In DNA, the CDR3 is TGTGCCAGCGCTACAACAGGGAATGGCTACACCTTC. Encoded protein: CASATTGNGYTF.

This clonotype was seen at least ten times. This rearrangement joins TRBV12-3 or TRBV12-4 to TRBJ1-2; D is unclear. The CDR3 extends over 12 amino acids. Trimming shortened V by 5 bases and J by 3 bases, and 7 bases separated the two germline ends. The CDR3: CASSEGDYGYTF. The CDR3 DNA sequence: TGTGCCAGCAGTGAGGGCGACTATGGCTACACCTTC.

This clonotype showed up many times. The chain employs TRBV11-2 and TRBJ1-1, with D possibly TRBD1 on 5 matching bases. Germline V lookup: CDR1 SGHAT, CDR2 FQNNGV. V shed 5 bases and J shed 2 bases, with 15 bases lying between them. The CDR3 length is 15 residues. For the CDR3, the DNA is TGTGCCAGCAGCCGGGACCCGGGGTTTAACACTGAAGCTTTCTTT. This sequence encodes CASSRDPGFNTEAFF.

This clonotype was counted ten times or more. J is TRBJ2-7 and V is TRBV7-8, with TRBD1 matching over 7 bases. Germline lookup yields CDR1 SGHVS and CDR2 FQNEAQ. The CDR3 runs to 14 residues. The V segment lost 2 bases and the J segment 3 bases; nucleotides outside the gene matches: 4. The CDR3 coding sequence is TGTGCCAGCAGCTTAACGGGACAGATCTACGAGCAGTACTTC. Its translation is CASSLTGQIYEQYF.

This clonotype was found many times. V and J are TRBV12-3 or TRBV12-4 and TRBJ2-5; TRBD1 agrees at 9 bases. The trim removed 4 bases at V and 5 bases at J, leaving 8 bases unmatched. CDR3 length equals 15 residues. The CDR3 DNA reads TGTGCCAGCAGTTCAGGGACAGGGAGGCGGGAGACCCAGTACTTC. Its translation is CASSSGTGRRETQYF.

This clonotype was seen at least ten times. The J gene is TRBJ1-5, the V gene TRBV10-3, with 8 bases lining up with TRBD1. V trimming: 11 bases; J trimming: 6 bases; junction bases outside the gene matches: 6. This CDR3 comprises 12 residues. The germline V gene has CDR1 ENHRY and CDR2 SYGVKD. The CDR3 loop reads CAARTGLQPQHF. Here the CDR3 DNA reads TGTGCCGCGAGGACAGGGCTTCAGCCCCAGCATTTT.

The chain employs TRBV6-2 or TRBV6-3 and TRBJ2-7; unclear D gene. The CDR3 covers 15 residues. V lost 3 bases, J lost 2 bases, and 14 bases lay in between. CDR1 is MNHEY and CDR2 is SVGEGT in the germline V gene. For the CDR3, the DNA is TGTGCCAGCAGTTATTCAGGAAGGGTTGCCTACGAGCAGTACTTC. Translated: CASSYSGRVAYEQYF.

This clonotype was picked up many times. This rearrangement joins TRBV7-2 to TRBJ2-7; a weak D match, TRBD1 (5 bases). Trimming took off 3 bases at V and 3 bases at J, with 12 bases between the two ends. This CDR3 has 14 residues. The germline V gene has CDR1 SGHTA and CDR2 FQGNSA. In nucleotides, the CDR3 is TGTGCCAGCAGCTTTACCCAGGGCGGCTACGAGCAGTACTTC. It encodes CASSFTQGGYEQYF.

The chain employs TRBV12-3 or TRBV12-4 and TRBJ2-7; D might be TRBD1 (6 bases). Trimming stripped 3 bases from V and 7 bases from J, with 13 bases between. CDR3 size: 13 residues. The DNA for the CDR3 is TGTGCCAGCAGTTTCGGTCCAGGGGTAGAGCAGTACTTC. It encodes CASSFGPGVEQYF.

This clonotype showed up many times. V and J are TRBV6-5 and TRBJ2-7, with 9 bases lining up with TRBD1. The CDR3 covers 15 residues. The junction had 8 bases not matched to a gene; V was cut back by 2 bases and J by 6 bases. Looked up from germline, CDR1 is MNHEY and CDR2 is SVGAGI. DNA of the CDR3: TGTGCCAGCAGTTACCCCCGGGACAGGGAGGGCGAGCAGTACTTC. Amino acid sequence: CASSYPRDREGEQYF.

This clonotype showed up many times. The chain carries TRBV6-1 and TRBJ2-5; a possible D gene is TRBD2 (7 bases). The germline CDR1 and CDR2 sequences are MNHNS and SASEGT. The V and J ends lost 6 bases and 5 bases respectively, with 10 bases between them. The CDR3 is made up of 12 amino acids. CDR3 in amino acids: CASRQGGETQYF. CDR3 in DNA: TGTGCCAGCAGACAGGGAGGGGAGACCCAGTACTTC.

This clonotype was detected many times. This sequence joins TRBV20-1 and TRBJ2-5, with 8 bases aligning to TRBD2. The length of the CDR3 is 14 residues. The V gene's germline CDR1 is DFQATT and CDR2 SNEGSKA (reference sequence). The V and J ends lost 6 bases and 1 base, in that order; junction bases with no gene match: 7. The CDR3 loop is CSAWGLGSQETQYF. The CDR3, as DNA: TGCAGTGCCTGGGGACTAGGGAGCCAAGAGACCCAGTACTTC.

In its sample, this clonotype was seen many times. The J gene is TRBJ1-2, the V gene TRBV5-1, with 8 bases aligning to TRBD1. This CDR3 has 15 amino acids. Germline V gene data show CDR1 as SGHRS and CDR2 as YFSETQ. V lost 2 bases, J lost 4 bases, and 7 bases stayed unmatched. This CDR3 reads CASSLDRGAAYGYTF. The CDR3 nucleotides read TGCGCCAGCAGCTTAGACAGGGGAGCCGCCTATGGCTACACCTTC.

The V call is TRBV25-1, the J call TRBJ2-2, with D possibly TRBD1 on 5 matching bases. CDR3 length equals 14 residues. Trimming cost V 3 bases and J 3 bases, with 8 bases left between them. The germline CDR1 and CDR2 sequences are MGHDK and SYGVNS. CDR3 in DNA: TGTGCCAGCAGTGAGGGCAGGGACACCGGGGAGCTGTTTTTT. Translated: CASSEGRDTGELFF.

This clonotype was seen repeatedly, ten times or more. The genes are TRBV7-2 and TRBJ1-2; 8 nucleotides align to TRBD1. Germline CDR1 is SGHTA and CDR2 is FQGNSA. CDR3 length equals 13 residues. The J segment lost 4 bases and the V segment lost 4 bases, leaving 2 bases of the junction unmatched. Here the CDR3 reads CASSSTGVYGYTF. For the CDR3, the DNA is TGTGCCAGCAGCTCGACAGGGGTCTATGGCTACACCTTC.

This clonotype was counted many times. V gene TRBV28 combines with J gene TRBJ1-1; the match to TRBD1 covers 9 bases. Germline V gene sequence: CDR1 MDHEN, CDR2 SYDVKM. The CDR3 has 15 residues. J gave up 6 bases and V 5 bases, and 10 bases lay outside the gene matches. CDR3 sequence: CASSTGTGTGSEAFF. Here the CDR3 DNA reads TGTGCCAGCAGTACCGGGACAGGGACGGGTTCTGAAGCTTTCTTT.